The sample holds a few counts of the clone carrying this T cell receptor (beta chain). Its target is unknown. This specimen comes from a study of T cell repertoires in aging, cancer and after chemotherapy. Study-level background: Six age groups, ranging from 30 or younger to 70 or older, included the donors. Pre- and post-chemotherapy samples were paired from chronic lymphocytic leukemia patients treated with fludarabine- or bendamustine-based regimens.

Findings and caveats of the study: Thymic emigration or peripheral T cell expansion may be impaired by lymphoid organ infiltration in hematological cancer. Loss of evenness, beyond lost richness, contributed to age-related TCR diversity decline in cancer patients.

Germline CDR1 MNHEY, CDR2 SVGAGI. This CDR3 has 16 residues. J gave up 9 bases and V 0 bases, and 11 bases lay outside the gene matches. Rearranged V-D-J TRB sequences were amplified with a mixed TRB-A/B primer pool. Each CDR3 protein is one row after TCRdb ran MiXCR on the multiplex PCR reads. The table records about 4,300 distinct CDR3 sequences, under 45% of them present only once. The template was genomic DNA from peripheral blood, not RNA. The sequenced sample was blood. The rearrangement uses TRBV6-5 and TRBJ2-1; 7 bases are shared with TRBD2. This receptor was obtained from a human donor with a blood cancer. CDR3 sequence reads: CASSYSQTSPETEQFF. The CDR3 coding sequence is TGTGCCAGCAGTTACTCTCAGACTAGCCCTGAGACTGAGCAGTTCTTC.